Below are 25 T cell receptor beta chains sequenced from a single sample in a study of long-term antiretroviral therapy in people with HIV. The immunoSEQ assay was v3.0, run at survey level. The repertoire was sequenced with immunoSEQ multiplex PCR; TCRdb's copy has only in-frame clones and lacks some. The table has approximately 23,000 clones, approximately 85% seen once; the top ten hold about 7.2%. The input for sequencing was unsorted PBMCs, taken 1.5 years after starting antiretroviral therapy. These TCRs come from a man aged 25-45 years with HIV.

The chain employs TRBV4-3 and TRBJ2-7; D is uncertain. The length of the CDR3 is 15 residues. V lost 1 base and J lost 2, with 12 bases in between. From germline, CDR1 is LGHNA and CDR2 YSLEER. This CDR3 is CASSQARQPAYEQYF. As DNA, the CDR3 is TGCGCCAGCAGCCAAGCCCGGCAGCCAGCCTACGAGCAGTACTTC.

DNA for the CDR3: TGCAGCCTCACTACTGTAGCTAGCACAGATACGCAGTATTTT. Protein: CSLTTVASTDTQYF. V is TRBV29-1 and J is TRBJ2-3; no clear D gene. The CDR3 loop spans 14 amino acids. Germline CDR1 and CDR2: SQVTM and ANQGSEA. V lost 8 bases to trimming and J lost 0 bases, with 15 bases between them.

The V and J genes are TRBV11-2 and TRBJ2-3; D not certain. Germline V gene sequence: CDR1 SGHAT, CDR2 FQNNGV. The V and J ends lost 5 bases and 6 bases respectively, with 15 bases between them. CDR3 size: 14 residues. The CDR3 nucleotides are TGTGCCAGCAGCCGAATGGCGGCCTCGGATACGCAGTATTTT. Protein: CASSRMAASDTQYF.

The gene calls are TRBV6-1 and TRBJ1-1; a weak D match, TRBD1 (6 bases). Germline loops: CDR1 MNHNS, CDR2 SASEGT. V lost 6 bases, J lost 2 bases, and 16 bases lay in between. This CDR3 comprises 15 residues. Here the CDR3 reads CASRTEGQFNTEAFF. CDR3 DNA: TGTGCCAGCAGGACCGAAGGACAGTTTAACACTGAAGCTTTCTTT.

The CDR3 loop reads CASRAPTGGLYGYTF. The CDR3, as DNA: TGTGCCAGCAGGGCCCCTACAGGGGGCCTCTATGGCTACACCTTC. This chain uses TRBV28 with TRBJ1-2, with 9 nucleotides matching TRBD1. Germline CDR1 MDHEN, CDR2 SYDVKM. This CDR3 region has 15 residues. Trimming at V came to 6 bases and at J to 4 bases, leaving 9 bases not matched to a gene.

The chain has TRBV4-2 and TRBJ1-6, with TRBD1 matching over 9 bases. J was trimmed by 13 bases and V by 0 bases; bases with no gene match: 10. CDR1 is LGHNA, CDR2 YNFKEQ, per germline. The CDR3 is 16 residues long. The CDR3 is CASSQEPTGGAGPLHF. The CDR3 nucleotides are TGTGCCAGCAGCCAAGAACCTACAGGGGGCGCTGGGCCCCTCCACTTT.

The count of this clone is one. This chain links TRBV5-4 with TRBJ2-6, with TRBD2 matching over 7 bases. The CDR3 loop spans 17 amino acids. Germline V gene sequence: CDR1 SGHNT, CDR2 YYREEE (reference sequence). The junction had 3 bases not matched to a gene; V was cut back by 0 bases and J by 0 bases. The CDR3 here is CASSLAGDYSGANVLTF. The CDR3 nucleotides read TGTGCCAGCAGCTTGGCGGGGGACTACTCTGGGGCCAACGTCCTGACTTTC. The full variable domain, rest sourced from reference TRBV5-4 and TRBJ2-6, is ETGVTQSPTHLIKTRGQQVTLRCSSQSGHNTVSWYQQALGQGPQFIFQYYREEENGRGNFPPRFSGLQFPNYSSELNVNALELDDSALYLCASSLAGDYSGANVLTFGAGSRLTVL.

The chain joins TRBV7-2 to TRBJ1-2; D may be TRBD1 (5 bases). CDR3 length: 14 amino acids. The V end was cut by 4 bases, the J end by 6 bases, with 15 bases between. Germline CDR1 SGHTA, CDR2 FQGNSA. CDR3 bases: TGTGCCAGCAGCTCGTGGGGGTATAGCGATGGCTACACCTTC. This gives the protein CASSSWGYSDGYTF.

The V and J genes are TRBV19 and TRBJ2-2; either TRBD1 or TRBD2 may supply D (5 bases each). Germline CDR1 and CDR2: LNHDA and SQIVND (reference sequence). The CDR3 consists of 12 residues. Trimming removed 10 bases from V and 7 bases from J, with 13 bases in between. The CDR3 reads CATPDGGGELFF. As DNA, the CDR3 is TGTGCCACCCCAGATGGGGGCGGGGAGCTGTTTTTT.

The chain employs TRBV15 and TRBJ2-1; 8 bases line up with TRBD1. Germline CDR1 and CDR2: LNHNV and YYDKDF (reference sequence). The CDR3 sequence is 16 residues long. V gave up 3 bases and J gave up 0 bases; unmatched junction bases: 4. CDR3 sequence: CATSSWTGSSYNEQFF. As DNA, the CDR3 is TGTGCCACCAGCAGTTGGACAGGGAGCTCCTACAATGAGCAGTTCTTC.

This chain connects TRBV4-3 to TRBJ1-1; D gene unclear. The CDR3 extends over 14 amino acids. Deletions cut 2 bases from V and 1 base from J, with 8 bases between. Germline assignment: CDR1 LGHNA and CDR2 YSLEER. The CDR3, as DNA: TGCGCCAGCAGCCAACGGACGGGGAACACTGAAGCTTTCTTT. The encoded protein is CASSQRTGNTEAFF.

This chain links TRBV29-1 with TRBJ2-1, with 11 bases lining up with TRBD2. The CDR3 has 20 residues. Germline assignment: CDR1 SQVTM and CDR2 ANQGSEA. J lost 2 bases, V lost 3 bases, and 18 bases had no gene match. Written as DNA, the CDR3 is TGCAGCGTTGAGGGCTTAATTAGCGGGAGGGTATTTATCGCCTACAATGAGCAGTTCTTC. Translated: CSVEGLISGRVFIAYNEQFF.

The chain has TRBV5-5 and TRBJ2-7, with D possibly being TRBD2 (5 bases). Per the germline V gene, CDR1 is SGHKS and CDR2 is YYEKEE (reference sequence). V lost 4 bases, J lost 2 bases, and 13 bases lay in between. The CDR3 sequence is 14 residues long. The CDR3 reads CASSPYLGAYEQYF. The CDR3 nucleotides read TGTGCCAGCAGCCCTTATCTCGGGGCCTACGAGCAGTACTTC.

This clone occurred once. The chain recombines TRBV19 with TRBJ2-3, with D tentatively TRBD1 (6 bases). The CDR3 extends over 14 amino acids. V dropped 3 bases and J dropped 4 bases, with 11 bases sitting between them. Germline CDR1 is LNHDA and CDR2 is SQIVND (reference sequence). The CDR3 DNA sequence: TGTGCCAGTAGTATCAAACAGGGCGCAGATACGCAGTATTTT. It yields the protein CASSIKQGADTQYF.

CDR3 bases: TGTGCCAGCAGCCCAACGGCCGGGACCCTATTCGATGAGCAGTTCTTC. It encodes CASSPTAGTLFDEQFF. The J gene is TRBJ2-1, the V gene TRBV7-9, with D perhaps TRBD1 or TRBD2 (5 bases each). CDR3 length: 16 residues. V gave up 5 bases and J gave up 8 bases, with 22 bases separating them. Germline CDR1 reads SEHNR; CDR2 reads FQNEAQ (reference sequence).

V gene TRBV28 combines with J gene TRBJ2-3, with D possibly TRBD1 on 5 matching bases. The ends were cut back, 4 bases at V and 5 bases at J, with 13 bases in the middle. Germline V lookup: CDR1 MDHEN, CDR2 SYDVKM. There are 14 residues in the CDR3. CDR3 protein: CASSSRTRRDTQYF. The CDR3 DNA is TGTGCCAGCAGTTCCCGGACACGGAGAGATACGCAGTATTTT. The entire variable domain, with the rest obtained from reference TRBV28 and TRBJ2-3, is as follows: DVKVTQSSRYLVKRTGEKVFLECVQDMDHENMFWYRQDPGLGLRLIYFSYDVKMKEKGDIPEGYSVSREKKERFSLILESASTNQTSMYLCASSSRTRRDTQYFGPGTRLTVL.

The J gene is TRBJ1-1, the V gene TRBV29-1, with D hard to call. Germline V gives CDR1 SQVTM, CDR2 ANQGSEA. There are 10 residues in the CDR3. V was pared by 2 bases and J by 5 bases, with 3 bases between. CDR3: CSVERTEAFF. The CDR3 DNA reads TGCAGCGTTGAAAGAACTGAAGCTTTCTTT.

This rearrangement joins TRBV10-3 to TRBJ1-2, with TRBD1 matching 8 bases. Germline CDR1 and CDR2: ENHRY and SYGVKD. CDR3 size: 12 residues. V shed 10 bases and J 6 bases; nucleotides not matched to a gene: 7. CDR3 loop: CATTGQADGYTF. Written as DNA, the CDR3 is TGTGCCACCACGGGACAGGCCGATGGCTACACCTTC.

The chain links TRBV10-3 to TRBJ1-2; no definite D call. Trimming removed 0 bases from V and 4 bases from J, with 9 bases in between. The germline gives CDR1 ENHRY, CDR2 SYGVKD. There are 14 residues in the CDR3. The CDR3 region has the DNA TGTGCCATCAGTGAGTCGAAAGGGATCTATGGCTACACCTTC. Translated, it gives CAISESKGIYGYTF.

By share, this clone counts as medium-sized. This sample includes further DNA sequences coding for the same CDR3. CDR3 coding DNA: TGTGCCAGCAGCCAGGGGGAGTCCTACGAGCAGTACTTC. It yields the protein CASSQGESYEQYF. The chain recombines TRBV6-5 with TRBJ2-7, with 7 bases matching TRBD1. Germline V gene data show CDR1 as MNHEY and CDR2 as SVGAGI. The CDR3 covers 13 residues. The junction had 3 bases not matched to a gene; V was cut back by 6 bases and J by 1 base.

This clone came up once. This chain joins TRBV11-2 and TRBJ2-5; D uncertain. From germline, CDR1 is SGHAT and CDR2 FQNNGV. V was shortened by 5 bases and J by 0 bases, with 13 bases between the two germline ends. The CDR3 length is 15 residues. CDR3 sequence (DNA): TGTGCCAGCAGCCCTCGGCCCACCCACCAAGAGACCCAGTACTTC. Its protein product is CASSPRPTHQETQYF.

CDR3 bases: TGTGCCAGCAGTTACTCAGGACAGGGACAAGAGACCCAGTACTTC. Its protein is CASSYSGQGQETQYF. The chain combines TRBV6-6 with TRBJ2-5; TRBD1 aligns across 8 bases. Looked up from germline, CDR1 is MNHNY and CDR2 is SVGAGI (reference sequence). The CDR3 loop spans 15 amino acids. Trimming cost V 0 bases and J 2 bases; bases outside gene matches: 2.

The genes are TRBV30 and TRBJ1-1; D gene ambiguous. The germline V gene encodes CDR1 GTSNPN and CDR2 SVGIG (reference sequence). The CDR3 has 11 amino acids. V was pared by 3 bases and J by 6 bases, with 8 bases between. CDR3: CAWSEESEAFF. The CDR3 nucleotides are TGTGCCTGGAGCGAGGAATCTGAAGCTTTCTTT. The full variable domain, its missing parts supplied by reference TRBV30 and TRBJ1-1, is SQTIHQWPATLVQPVGSPLSLECTVEGTSNPNLYWYRQAAGRGLQLLFYSVGIGQISSEVPQNLSASRPQDRQFILSSKKLLLSDSGFYLCAWSEESEAFFGQGTRLTVV.

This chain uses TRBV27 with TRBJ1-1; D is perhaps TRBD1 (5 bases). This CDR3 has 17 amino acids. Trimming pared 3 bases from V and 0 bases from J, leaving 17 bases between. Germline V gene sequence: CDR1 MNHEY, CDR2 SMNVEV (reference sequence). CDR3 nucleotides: TGTGCCAGCAGTTTCCGGCGCCTGGGGCTGATGAACACTGAAGCTTTCTTT. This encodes CASSFRRLGLMNTEAFF.

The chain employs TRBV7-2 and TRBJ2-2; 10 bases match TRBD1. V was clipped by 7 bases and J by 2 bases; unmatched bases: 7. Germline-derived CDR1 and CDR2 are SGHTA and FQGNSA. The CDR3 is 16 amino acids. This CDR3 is CASIRTTGGNTGELFF. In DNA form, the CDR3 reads TGTGCCAGCATCCGAACGACAGGGGGCAACACCGGGGAGCTGTTTTTT.